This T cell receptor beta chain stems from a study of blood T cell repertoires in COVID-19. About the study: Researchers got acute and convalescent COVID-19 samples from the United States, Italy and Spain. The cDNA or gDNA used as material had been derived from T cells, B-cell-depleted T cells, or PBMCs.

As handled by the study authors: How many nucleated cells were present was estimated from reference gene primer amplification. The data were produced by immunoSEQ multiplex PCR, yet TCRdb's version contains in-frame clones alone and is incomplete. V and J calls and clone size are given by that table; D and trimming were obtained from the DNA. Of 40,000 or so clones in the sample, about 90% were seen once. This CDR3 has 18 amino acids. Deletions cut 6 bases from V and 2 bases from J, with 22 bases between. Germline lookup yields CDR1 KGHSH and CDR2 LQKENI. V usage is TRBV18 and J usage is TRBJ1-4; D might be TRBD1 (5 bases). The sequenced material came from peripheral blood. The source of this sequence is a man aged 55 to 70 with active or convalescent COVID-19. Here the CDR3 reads CASSPNSPRGGTNEKLFF. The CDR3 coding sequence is TGTGCCAGCTCGCCAAATTCCCCTCGGGGGGGGACTAATGAAAAACTGTTTTTT.